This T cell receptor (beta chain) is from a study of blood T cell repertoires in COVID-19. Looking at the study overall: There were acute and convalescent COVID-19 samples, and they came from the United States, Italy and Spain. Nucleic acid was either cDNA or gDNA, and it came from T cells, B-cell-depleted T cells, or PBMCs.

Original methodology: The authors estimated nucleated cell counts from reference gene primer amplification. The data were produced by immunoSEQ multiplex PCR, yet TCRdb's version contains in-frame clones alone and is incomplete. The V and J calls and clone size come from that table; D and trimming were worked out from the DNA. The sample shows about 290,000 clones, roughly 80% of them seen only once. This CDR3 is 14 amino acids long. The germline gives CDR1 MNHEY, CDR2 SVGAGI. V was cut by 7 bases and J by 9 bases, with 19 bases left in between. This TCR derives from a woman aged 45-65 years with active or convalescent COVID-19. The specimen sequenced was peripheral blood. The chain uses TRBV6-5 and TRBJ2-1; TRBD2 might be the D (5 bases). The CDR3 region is CASTRMLAVSEQFF. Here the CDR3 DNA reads TGTGCCAGCACCAGGATGCTAGCCGTAAGTGAGCAGTTCTTC.